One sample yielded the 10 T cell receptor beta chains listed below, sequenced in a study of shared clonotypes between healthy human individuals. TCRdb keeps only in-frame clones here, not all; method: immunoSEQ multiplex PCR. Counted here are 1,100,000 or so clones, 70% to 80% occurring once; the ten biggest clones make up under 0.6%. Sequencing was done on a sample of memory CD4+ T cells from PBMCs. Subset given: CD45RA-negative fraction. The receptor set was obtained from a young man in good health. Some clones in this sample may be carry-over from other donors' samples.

CDR3 in amino acids: CASSLGRREETQYF. The CDR3 nucleotides read TGCGCCAGCAGCTTGGGCCGCAGGGAAGAGACCCAGTACTTC. The chain employs TRBV5-1 and TRBJ2-5; D might be TRBD1 (5 bases). This CDR3 is built from 14 residues. With 0 bases removed from V and 3 bases from J, the gap between germline ends came to 9 bases. CDR1 is SGHRS and CDR2 is YFSETQ in the germline V gene.

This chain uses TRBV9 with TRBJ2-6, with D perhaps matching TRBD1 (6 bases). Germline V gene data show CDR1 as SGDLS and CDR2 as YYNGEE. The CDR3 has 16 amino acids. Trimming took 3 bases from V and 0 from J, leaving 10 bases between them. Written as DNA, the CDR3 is TGTGCCAGCAGCGCCCTAGGGGGCTCTGGGGCCAACGTCCTGACTTTC. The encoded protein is CASSALGGSGANVLTF.

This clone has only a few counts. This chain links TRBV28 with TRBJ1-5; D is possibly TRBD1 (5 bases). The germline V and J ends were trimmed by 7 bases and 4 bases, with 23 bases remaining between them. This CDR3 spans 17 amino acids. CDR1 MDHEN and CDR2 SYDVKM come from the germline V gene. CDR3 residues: CASIPAGGRGGNQPQHF. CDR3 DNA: TGTGCCAGCATCCCCGCGGGTGGAAGGGGAGGTAATCAGCCCCAGCATTTT.

Written as DNA, the CDR3 is TGTGCCAGCGGGGTCTTAACACGGGGAAAACTGTTTTTT. Encoded protein: CASGVLTRGKLFF. The rearrangement joins TRBV6-6 to TRBJ1-4; D gene uncertain. Per the germline V gene, CDR1 is MNHNY and CDR2 is SVGAGI (reference sequence). The CDR3 totals 13 residues. The V end was cut by 8 bases, the J end by 10 bases, with 17 bases between.

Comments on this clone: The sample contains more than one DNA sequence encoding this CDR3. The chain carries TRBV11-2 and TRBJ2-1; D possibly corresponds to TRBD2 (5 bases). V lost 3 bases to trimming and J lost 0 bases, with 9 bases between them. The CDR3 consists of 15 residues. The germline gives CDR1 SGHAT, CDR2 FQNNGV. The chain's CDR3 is CASSLGGSSYNEQFF. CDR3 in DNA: TGTGCCAGCAGCTTGGGTGGGAGCTCCTACAATGAGCAGTTCTTC.

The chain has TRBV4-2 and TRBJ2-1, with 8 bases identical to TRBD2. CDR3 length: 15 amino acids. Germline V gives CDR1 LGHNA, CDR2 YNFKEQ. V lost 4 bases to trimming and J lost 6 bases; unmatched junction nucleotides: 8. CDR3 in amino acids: CASSPGGVPPNEQFF. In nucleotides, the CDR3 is TGTGCCAGCAGCCCGGGAGGGGTCCCACCCAATGAGCAGTTCTTC.

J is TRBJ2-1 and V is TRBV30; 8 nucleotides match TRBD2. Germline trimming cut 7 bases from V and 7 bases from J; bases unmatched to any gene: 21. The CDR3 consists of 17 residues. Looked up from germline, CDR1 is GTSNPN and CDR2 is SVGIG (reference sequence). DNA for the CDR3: TGTGCCTTCTCTTCGGGAGTGGCCGGGAGGGCCGGGAATGAGCAGTTCTTC. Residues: CAFSSGVAGRAGNEQFF.

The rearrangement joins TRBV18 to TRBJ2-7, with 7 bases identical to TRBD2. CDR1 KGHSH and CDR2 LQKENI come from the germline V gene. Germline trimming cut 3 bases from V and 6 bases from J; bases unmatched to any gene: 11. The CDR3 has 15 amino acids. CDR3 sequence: CASSPLGGGPIEQYF. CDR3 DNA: TGTGCCAGCTCACCGCTTGGGGGAGGGCCGATCGAGCAGTACTTC.

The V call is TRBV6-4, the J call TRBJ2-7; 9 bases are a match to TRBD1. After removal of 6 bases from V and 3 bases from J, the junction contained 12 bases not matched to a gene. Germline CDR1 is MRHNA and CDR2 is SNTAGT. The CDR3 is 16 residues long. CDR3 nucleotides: TGTGCCAGCAGGGATTCCGGGGGACAGGGTCACTACGAGCAGTACTTC. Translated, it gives CASRDSGGQGHYEQYF.

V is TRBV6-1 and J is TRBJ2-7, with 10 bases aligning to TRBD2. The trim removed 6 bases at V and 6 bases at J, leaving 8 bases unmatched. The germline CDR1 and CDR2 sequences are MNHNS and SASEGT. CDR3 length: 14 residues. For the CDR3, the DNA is TGTGCCAGCAGCGCGACTAGCGGGCGAAGCGAGCAGTACTTC. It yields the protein CASSATSGRSEQYF.